Sequencing of this T cell receptor (beta chain) was carried out in a study of regulatory T cells in long-lasting Graves disease. Findings of the study overall: Persistent Graves' cases showed lower TCR diversity than newly diagnosed cases.

Time point defined: newly diagnosed GD, antithyroid drugs for less than 3 months. The TCR library was made from RNA extracted from PBMCs. The length of the CDR3 is 11 residues. Trimming stripped 11 bases from V and 10 bases from J, with 15 bases between. Germline CDR1 and CDR2: MDHEN and SYDVKM. The authors built TCR beta libraries using iRepertoire HTBI primers and Arm-PCR of CDR3 regions. MiXCR, run by TCRdb on the multiplex PCR reads, gives a single entry per CDR3 protein. The sample shows almost 450,000 distinct CDR3 sequences, 15% to 20% of them seen only once. This clonotype was observed a handful of times. The antigen remains undetermined. Separately, the same data were catalogued under a study of T cells in Graves' hyperthyroidism and ophthalmopathy. That investigation notes: TCR CDR3 regions were first amplified by RT-PCR with HTBI primers. Model predictions of ophthalmopathy came a median approximately 6 months before onset.

Material: peripheral blood mononuclear cells (PBMCs), obtained at new diagnosis, from a patient treated with antithyroid drugs. The gene calls are TRBV28 and TRBJ2-1, with D possibly being TRBD1 or TRBD2 (5 bases each). The TCR comes from a young woman with Graves disease. The CDR3 loop reads CAWGTSREQFF. CDR3 nucleotides: TGTGCCTGGGGGACCTCAAGGGAGCAGTTCTTC.